Below, 16 T cell receptor beta chains from the same sample are listed, as sequenced in a study of CD8 T cells in Susac syndrome. The RNA, 0.5 to 1 ug, was put through reverse transcription using random hexamers. One entry per CDR3 protein, called by TCRdb with MiXCR from the immunoSEQ multiplex PCR reads. There are about 200,000 distinct CDR3 sequences in the sample; 90% to 95% occur only once, and about 0.1% lies in the top ten. The sequenced material came from CD4+ T cells from PBMCs. These receptors all stem from a human donor in good health.

The chain has TRBV5-4 and TRBJ2-4; D possibly uses TRBD1 or TRBD2 (7 bases each). The germline gives CDR1 SGHNT, CDR2 YYREEE (reference sequence). This CDR3 is built from 15 residues. V was cut by 4 bases and J by 6 bases, with 17 bases left in between. CDR3 DNA: TGTGCCAGCAGCCATCCCGACAGGGAGGGAAACATTCAGTACTTC. It is translated as CASSHPDREGNIQYF.

The sample holds one count of this clonotype. The rearrangement joins TRBV9 to TRBJ2-3; TRBD1 agrees at 10 bases. Germline V gene sequence: CDR1 SGDLS, CDR2 YYNGEE. The ends lost 0 bases at V and 7 bases at J; junction bases unmatched: 5. The CDR3 consists of 15 residues. CDR3 in amino acids: CASSVDGTGENTQYF. The CDR3 DNA reads as TGTGCCAGCAGCGTAGATGGGACAGGGGAGAATACGCAGTATTTT.

This chain links TRBV3-1 with TRBJ1-4, with D unresolved. CDR1 is LGHDT and CDR2 is YNNKEL in the germline V gene (reference sequence). Trimming removed 4 bases at V and 6 bases at J, with 18 bases between. The CDR3 sequence is 16 residues long. The CDR3 DNA follows: TGTGCCAGCAGCCTCCCAGTTGGGGAGGTGGATGAAAAACTGTTTTTT. Translation: CASSLPVGEVDEKLFF.

V gene TRBV19 combines with J gene TRBJ1-5; D ambiguous. Trimming shortened V by 8 bases and J by 0 bases, and 14 bases separated the two germline ends. The CDR3 consists of 15 residues. CDR1 and CDR2 from the germline V gene are LNHDA and SQIVND (reference sequence). The CDR3 nucleotides are TGTGCCAGTTCCGAGGGCAGAGCTAGCAATCAGCCCCAGCATTTT. Residues: CASSEGRASNQPQHF.

J is TRBJ2-3 and V is TRBV10-3; the D gene could be TRBD1 or TRBD2 (5 bases each). CDR1 and CDR2 from the germline V gene are ENHRY and SYGVKD. Deletions cut 0 bases from V and 4 bases from J, with 5 bases between. This CDR3 comprises 13 residues. CDR3 bases: TGTGCCATCAGTGAGTCGGGGGCAGATACGCAGTATTTT. Translating gives CAISESGADTQYF.

The V and J genes are TRBV20-1 and TRBJ1-1; TRBD1 might be the D (6 bases). The CDR3 has 11 amino acids. Trimming cost V 5 bases and J 9 bases, with 13 bases left between them. Germline lookup yields CDR1 DFQATT and CDR2 SNEGSKA (reference sequence). The CDR3 sequence is CSAPQGFKAFF. The DNA for the CDR3 is TGCAGTGCTCCACAGGGTTTTAAAGCTTTCTTT.

V gene TRBV4-2 combines with J gene TRBJ1-3, with D unresolved. The germline gives CDR1 LGHNA, CDR2 YNFKEQ. This CDR3 spans 17 amino acids. V lost 0 bases and J lost 0, with 12 bases in between. The chain's CDR3 is CASSQDLKRSSGNTIYF. CDR3 DNA sequence: TGTGCCAGCAGCCAAGATTTGAAGCGGAGCTCTGGAAACACCATATATTTT.

The genes are TRBV29-1 and TRBJ2-2, with D possibly matching TRBD2 (6 bases). CDR3 length: 15 residues. Deletions cut 7 bases from V and 4 bases from J, with 19 bases between. Per germline, CDR1 SQVTM and CDR2 ANQGSEA. The chain's CDR3 is CSATPGLPSTGELFF. The DNA of the CDR3 is TGCAGCGCGACCCCGGGACTCCCTTCCACCGGGGAGCTGTTTTTT.

Here the CDR3 reads CAWAEGGSSGNTIYF. The CDR3 DNA reads as TGTGCCTGGGCCGAAGGGGGTTCGTCTGGAAACACCATATATTTT. V and J are TRBV30 and TRBJ1-3; D may be TRBD1 (6 bases). Germline CDR1 and CDR2: GTSNPN and SVGIG (reference sequence). V dropped 5 bases and J dropped 1 base, with 15 bases sitting between them. The CDR3 is made up of 15 amino acids.

The rearrangement links TRBV20-1 to TRBJ1-6; D unclear. From germline, CDR1 is DFQATT and CDR2 SNEGSKA (reference sequence). The CDR3 spans 15 residues. V lost 0 bases and J lost 3, with 9 bases in between. CDR3 DNA sequence: TGCAGTGCTAGAGATCGCCAGGACTATAATTCACCCCTCCACTTT. Its translation: CSARDRQDYNSPLHF.

V is TRBV5-1 and J is TRBJ1-5, with D perhaps TRBD1 (5 bases). Per the germline V gene, CDR1 is SGHRS and CDR2 is YFSETQ. This CDR3 region has 16 residues. Trimming pared 0 bases from V and 3 bases from J, leaving 13 bases between. DNA of the CDR3: TGCGCCAGCAGCTTGGAGGGACCGTCGTCCAATCAGCCCCAGCATTTT. Its translation: CASSLEGPSSNQPQHF.

The chain combines TRBV9 with TRBJ1-2; TRBD1 is a possible D gene (5 bases). Germline CDR1 reads SGDLS; CDR2 reads YYNGEE. V was cut by 0 bases and J by 5 bases, with 14 bases left in between. The CDR3 is made up of 15 amino acids. The CDR3 DNA follows: TGTGCCAGCAGCGTAGGTCCAGGGTGGCAGTATGGCTACACCTTC. Its translation is CASSVGPGWQYGYTF.

The chain carries TRBV6-5 and TRBJ2-3, with a possible D match to TRBD1 (5 bases). Germline V gene sequence: CDR1 MNHEY, CDR2 SVGAGI. CDR3 size: 16 residues. Deletions cut 2 bases from V and 3 bases from J, with 15 bases between. CDR3 sequence reads: CASSYVARVETDTQYF. The CDR3 DNA reads as TGTGCCAGCAGTTACGTGGCCAGGGTGGAGACAGATACGCAGTATTTT.

The chain employs TRBV7-9 and TRBJ2-5, with D possibly matching TRBD2 (6 bases). Trimming left V 5 bases short and J 4 bases short, with 17 bases between. In germline, CDR1 is SEHNR, CDR2 FQNEAQ (reference sequence). This CDR3 is built from 15 residues. For the CDR3, the DNA is TGTGCCAGCAGCACCTACGGGCGGGATCGAGAGACCCAGTACTTC. It translates to CASSTYGRDRETQYF.

Here the CDR3 DNA reads TGTGCCAGCAGCCAAGTGGGACAGTTGAACACTGAAGCTTTCTTT. It specifies CASSQVGQLNTEAFF. The V call is TRBV14, the J call TRBJ1-1; 7 bases match TRBD1. Germline lookup yields CDR1 SGHDN and CDR2 FVKESK. This CDR3 has 15 amino acids. J was trimmed by 0 bases and V by 1 base; bases with no gene match: 2.

This clonotype was seen only once. V and J are TRBV24-1 and TRBJ2-3; 7 bases agree with TRBD1. Trimming removed 10 bases from V and 2 bases from J; junction bases left unmatched: 8. Germline V lookup: CDR1 KGHDR, CDR2 SFDVKD. CDR3 length: 14 amino acids. The CDR3 region is CATSRDSITDTQYF. In nucleotides, the CDR3 is TGTGCCACTTCCCGGGACAGTATCACAGATACGCAGTATTTT.